This T cell receptor beta chain was identified in a study of beta chain features in type 1 diabetes. Study-wide context: Healthy donors resembled patients in age, gender and cell yields. Study results and caveats: Sequencing from cDNA could over-represent high-TCR-expressing cells. TCRB CDR3s were moderately but significantly shorter in Type 1 diabetes patients in all four CD4+ subsets. For patients, the naive, central memory and Treg TCRB repertoires appeared more alike than for healthy donors.

Sorted CD4+ subsets: naive, central memory, regulatory, stem cell-like memory (CD45RO/CCR7/CD25/CD127/CD95/CD27 panel). As for this clone: The antigen remains unidentified.

TCRB transcripts that were expressed got sequenced, as all of the isolated RNA had been reverse transcribed. Here immunoSEQ multiplex PCR was the method, and the copy in TCRdb shows in-frame clones only, minus some. The sample gives over 600,000 clones, roughly 12% of which show up once; more than 0.09% is in the top ten. The clonotype comes from a man between 25 and 39 years old with type 1 diabetes. Sequencing was performed on naive CD4+ T cells from blood.

CDR3: CAISGTPRERPQFF. The CDR3 DNA sequence: TGTGCCATCAGTGGAACCCCCCGGGAACGGCCGCAGTTCTTC. The genes are TRBV10-3 and TRBJ2-1; a weak D match, TRBD2 (5 bases). Trimming removed 4 bases at V and 12 bases at J, with 19 bases between. Germline CDR1 ENHRY, CDR2 SYGVKD. The CDR3 totals 14 residues.